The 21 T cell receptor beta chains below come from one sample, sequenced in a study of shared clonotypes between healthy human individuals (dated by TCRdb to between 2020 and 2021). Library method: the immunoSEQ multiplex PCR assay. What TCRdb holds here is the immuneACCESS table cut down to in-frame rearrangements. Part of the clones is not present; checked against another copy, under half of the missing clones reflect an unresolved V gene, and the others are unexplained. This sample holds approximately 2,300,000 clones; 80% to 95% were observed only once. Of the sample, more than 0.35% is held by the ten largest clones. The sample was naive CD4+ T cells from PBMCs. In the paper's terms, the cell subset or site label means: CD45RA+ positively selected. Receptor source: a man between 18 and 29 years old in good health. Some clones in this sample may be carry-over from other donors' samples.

CDR3 amino acids: CASSALGNPTGELFF. The CDR3 region has the DNA TGTGCCAGCAGTGCCCTGGGCAACCCCACCGGGGAGCTGTTTTTT. The chain employs TRBV6-4 and TRBJ2-2; no definite D call. V was cut by 4 bases and J by 4 bases, with 13 bases left in between. The length of the CDR3 is 15 residues. Germline V lookup: CDR1 MRHNA, CDR2 SNTAGT.

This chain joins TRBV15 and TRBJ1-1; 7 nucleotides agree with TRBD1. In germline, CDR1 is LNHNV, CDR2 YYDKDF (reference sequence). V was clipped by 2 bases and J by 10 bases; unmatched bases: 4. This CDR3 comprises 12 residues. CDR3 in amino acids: CATSRTAGGAFF. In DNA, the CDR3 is TGTGCCACCAGCAGAACGGCAGGGGGAGCTTTCTTT.

The CDR3 DNA sequence: TGCGCCAGCAGGTACAGGACAGGTGGACGGAACACTGAAGCTTTCTTT. Translating it yields CASRYRTGGRNTEAFF. This chain joins TRBV10-1 and TRBJ1-1; 7 bases are shared with TRBD1. Germline assignment: CDR1 WNHNN and CDR2 SYGVQD (reference sequence). The trim removed 6 bases at V and 1 base at J, leaving 11 bases unmatched. The CDR3 is made up of 16 amino acids.

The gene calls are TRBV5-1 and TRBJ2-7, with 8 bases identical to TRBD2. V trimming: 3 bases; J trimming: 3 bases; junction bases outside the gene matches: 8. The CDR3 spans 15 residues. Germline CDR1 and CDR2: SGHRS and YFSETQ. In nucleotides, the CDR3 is TGCGCCAGCAGCTCCTATACTAGCGGACTCTACGAGCAGTACTTC. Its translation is CASSSYTSGLYEQYF.

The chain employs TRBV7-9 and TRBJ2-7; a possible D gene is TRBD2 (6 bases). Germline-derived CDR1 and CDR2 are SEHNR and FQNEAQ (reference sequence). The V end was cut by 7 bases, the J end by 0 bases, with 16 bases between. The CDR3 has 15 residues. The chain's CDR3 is CASTLYMRGSYEQYF. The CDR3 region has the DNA TGTGCCAGCACCCTGTATATGCGGGGCTCCTACGAGCAGTACTTC.

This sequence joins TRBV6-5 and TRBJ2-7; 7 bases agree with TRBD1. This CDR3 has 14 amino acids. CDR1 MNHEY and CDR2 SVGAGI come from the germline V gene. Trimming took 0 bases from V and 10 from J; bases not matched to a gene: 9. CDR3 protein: CASSYSRDSTLQYF. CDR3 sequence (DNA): TGTGCCAGCAGTTACTCCCGGGACAGCACCCTCCAGTACTTC.

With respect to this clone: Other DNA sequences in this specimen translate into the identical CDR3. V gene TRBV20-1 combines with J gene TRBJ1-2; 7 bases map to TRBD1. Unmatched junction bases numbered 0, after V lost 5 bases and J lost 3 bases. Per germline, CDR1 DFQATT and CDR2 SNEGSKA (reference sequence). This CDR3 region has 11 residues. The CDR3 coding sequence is TGCAGTGCTGGGACAGACTATGGCTACACCTTC. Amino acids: CSAGTDYGYTF.

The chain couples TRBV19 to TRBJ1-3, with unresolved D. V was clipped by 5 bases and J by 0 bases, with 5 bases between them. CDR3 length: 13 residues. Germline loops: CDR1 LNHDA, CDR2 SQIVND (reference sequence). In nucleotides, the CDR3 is TGTGCCAGTAGTTGGGGCTCTGGAAACACCATATATTTT. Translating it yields CASSWGSGNTIYF.

The CDR3 nucleotides read TGTGCCTGGAGCAGTGGGTTCGGGACCCAGTACTTC. Its protein is CAWSSGFGTQYF. The chain recombines TRBV30 with TRBJ2-5, with D unresolved. Germline CDR1 GTSNPN, CDR2 SVGIG (reference sequence). This CDR3 spans 12 amino acids. The V gene lost 3 bases and the J gene lost 7 bases, with 12 bases spanning the gap.

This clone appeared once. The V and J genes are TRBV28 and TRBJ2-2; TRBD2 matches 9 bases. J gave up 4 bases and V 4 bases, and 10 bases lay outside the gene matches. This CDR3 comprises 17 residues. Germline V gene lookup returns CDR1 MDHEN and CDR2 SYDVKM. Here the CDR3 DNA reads TGTGCCAGCAGTTCCCTCCAAGGGACTAGCTTCACCGGGGAGCTGTTTTTT. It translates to CASSSLQGTSFTGELFF.

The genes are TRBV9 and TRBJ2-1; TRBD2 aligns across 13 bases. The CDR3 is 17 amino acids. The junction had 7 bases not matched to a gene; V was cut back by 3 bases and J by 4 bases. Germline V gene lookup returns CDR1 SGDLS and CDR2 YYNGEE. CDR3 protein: CASSEGPGLAGYNEQFF. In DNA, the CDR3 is TGTGCCAGCAGCGAAGGACCGGGACTAGCGGGATACAATGAGCAGTTCTTC.

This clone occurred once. The CDR3 reads CASSLLPGTYNEQFF. Here the CDR3 DNA reads TGTGCCAGCAGCTTACTCCCGGGGACCTACAATGAGCAGTTCTTC. J is TRBJ2-1 and V is TRBV7-2; TRBD2 is a possible D gene (5 bases). V was clipped by 2 bases and J by 2 bases, with 10 bases between them. CDR1 is SGHTA and CDR2 is FQGNSA in the germline V gene. This CDR3 has 15 amino acids. Drawing the rest from reference TRBV7-2 and TRBJ2-1, the complete variable domain is GAGVSQSPSNKVTEKGKDVELRCDPISGHTALYWYRQSLGQGLEFLIYFQGNSAPDKSGLPSDRFSAERTGGSVSTLTIQRTQQEDSAVYLCASSLLPGTYNEQFFGPGTRLTVL.

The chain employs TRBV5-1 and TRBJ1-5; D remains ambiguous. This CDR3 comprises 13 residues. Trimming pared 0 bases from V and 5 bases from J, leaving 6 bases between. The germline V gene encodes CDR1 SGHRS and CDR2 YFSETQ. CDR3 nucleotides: TGCGCCAGCAGCTTGGAGGTAGATCAGCCCCAGCATTTT. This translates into CASSLEVDQPQHF.

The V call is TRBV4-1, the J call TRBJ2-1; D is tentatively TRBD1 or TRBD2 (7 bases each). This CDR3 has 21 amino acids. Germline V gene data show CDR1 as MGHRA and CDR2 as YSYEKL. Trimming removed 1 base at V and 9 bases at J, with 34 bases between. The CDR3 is CASSQAQGGASKFWRAGEQFF. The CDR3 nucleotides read TGCGCCAGCAGCCAAGCCCAGGGGGGGGCCTCAAAATTTTGGAGGGCCGGTGAGCAGTTCTTC.

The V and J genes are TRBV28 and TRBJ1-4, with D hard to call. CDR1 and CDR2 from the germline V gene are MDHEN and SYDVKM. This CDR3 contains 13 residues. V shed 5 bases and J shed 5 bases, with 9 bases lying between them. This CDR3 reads CASSLPPNEKLFF. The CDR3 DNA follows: TGTGCCAGCAGTCTCCCCCCCAATGAAAAACTGTTTTTT.

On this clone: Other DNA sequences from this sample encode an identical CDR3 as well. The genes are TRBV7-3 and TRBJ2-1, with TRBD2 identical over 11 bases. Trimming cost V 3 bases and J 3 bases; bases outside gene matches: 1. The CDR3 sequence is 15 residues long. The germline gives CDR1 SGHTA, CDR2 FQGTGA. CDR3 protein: CASSLGTSGYNEQFF. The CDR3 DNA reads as TGTGCCAGCAGCTTGGGGACTAGCGGCTACAATGAGCAGTTCTTC.

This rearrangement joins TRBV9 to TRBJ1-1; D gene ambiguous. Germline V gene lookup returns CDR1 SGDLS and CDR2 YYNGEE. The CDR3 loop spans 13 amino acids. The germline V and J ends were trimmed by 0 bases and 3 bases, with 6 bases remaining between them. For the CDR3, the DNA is TGTGCCAGCAGCGTAGCATGGGACACTGAAGCTTTCTTT. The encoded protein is CASSVAWDTEAFF.

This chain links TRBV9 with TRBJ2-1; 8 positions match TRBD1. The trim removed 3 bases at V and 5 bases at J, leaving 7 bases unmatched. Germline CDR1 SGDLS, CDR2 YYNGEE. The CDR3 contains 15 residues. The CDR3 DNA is TGTGCCAGCAGCGCGGGCACCAGGGGGCACAATGAGCAGTTCTTC. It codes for CASSAGTRGHNEQFF. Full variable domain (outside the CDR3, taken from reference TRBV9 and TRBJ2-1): DSGVTQTPKHLITATGQRVTLRCSPRSGDLSVYWYQQSLDQGLQFLIQYYNGEERAKGNILERFSAQQFPDLHSELNLSSLELGDSALYFCASSAGTRGHNEQFFGPGTRLTVL.

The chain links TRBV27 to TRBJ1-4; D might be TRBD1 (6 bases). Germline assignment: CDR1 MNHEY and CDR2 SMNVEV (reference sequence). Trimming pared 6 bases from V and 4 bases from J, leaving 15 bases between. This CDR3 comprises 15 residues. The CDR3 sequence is CASRPDRLYNEKLFF. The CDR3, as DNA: TGTGCCAGCAGACCCGACAGGCTGTATAATGAAAAACTGTTTTTT.

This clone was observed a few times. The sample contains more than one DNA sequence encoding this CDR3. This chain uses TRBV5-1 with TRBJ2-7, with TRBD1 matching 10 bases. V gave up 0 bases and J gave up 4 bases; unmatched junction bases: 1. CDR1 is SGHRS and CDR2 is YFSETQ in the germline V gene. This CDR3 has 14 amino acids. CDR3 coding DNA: TGCGCCAGCAGCTTGGGGGACAGGGGATACGAGCAGTACTTC. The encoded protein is CASSLGDRGYEQYF.

CDR3 DNA sequence: TGTGCCAGCAGCTTAACCGGGAGGCACGAGCAGTACTTC. Amino acid sequence: CASSLTGRHEQYF. The genes are TRBV7-3 and TRBJ2-7, with 7 nucleotides matching TRBD2. Germline assignment: CDR1 SGHTA and CDR2 FQGTGA. The V gene end was trimmed by 0 bases and the J gene end by 5 bases; junction bases not matched to a gene: 1. This CDR3 contains 13 residues.